Listed here are 6 T cell receptor beta chains from one sample, sequenced in a study of beta chain features in type 1 diabetes. The sequenced template was cDNA made from the entire isolated RNA. TCRdb's table, derived via immunoSEQ multiplex PCR, lists solely in-frame clones and lacks some. The table includes fewer than 250,000 clones, over 65% detected once. The sample was naive CD4+ T cells from blood. The receptors here all came from a man in his thirties or forties in good health.

The chain joins TRBV5-1 to TRBJ2-1; 7 nucleotides match TRBD1. With V trimmed by 4 bases and J by 5 bases, 9 bases remained unmatched. This CDR3 contains 15 residues. Germline V gives CDR1 SGHRS, CDR2 YFSETQ. The CDR3 spells CASSLTGTADNEQFF. As DNA, the CDR3 is TGCGCCAGCAGCCTTACCGGGACAGCTGACAATGAGCAGTTCTTC. The entire variable domain, with the rest obtained from reference TRBV5-1 and TRBJ2-1, is as follows: KAGVTQTPRYLIKTRGQQVTLSCSPISGHRSVSWYQQTPGQGLQFLFEYFSETQRNKGNFPGRFSGRQFSNSRSEMNVSTLELGDSALYLCASSLTGTADNEQFFGPGTRLTVL.

The rearrangement joins TRBV28 to TRBJ2-7; TRBD2 matches at 8 bases. Germline assignment: CDR1 MDHEN and CDR2 SYDVKM. The CDR3 has 16 residues. Germline trimming cut 3 bases from V and 0 bases from J; bases unmatched to any gene: 7. The CDR3 loop reads CASSFTFSGASYEQYF. CDR3 coding DNA: TGTGCCAGCAGTTTTACGTTTAGCGGGGCCTCCTACGAGCAGTACTTC.

The chain joins TRBV5-1 to TRBJ2-7, with 7 positions matching TRBD1. CDR3 size: 13 residues. Germline V lookup: CDR1 SGHRS, CDR2 YFSETQ. V lost 1 base, J lost 6 bases, and 4 bases stayed unmatched. The CDR3 region is CASSLRDSTEQYF. The CDR3 DNA follows: TGCGCCAGCAGCTTGAGGGACAGTACCGAGCAGTACTTC.

The chain has TRBV6-5 and TRBJ1-1; D ambiguous. The length of the CDR3 is 13 residues. The germline V gene encodes CDR1 MNHEY and CDR2 SVGAGI. The germline V and J ends were trimmed by 2 bases and 1 base, with 5 bases remaining between them. CDR3 amino acids: CASSYIRNTEAFF. As DNA, the CDR3 is TGTGCCAGCAGTTACATCCGGAACACTGAAGCTTTCTTT.

The V gene is TRBV5-1, the J gene TRBJ1-1; maybe TRBD1 (6 bases). Germline V lookup: CDR1 SGHRS, CDR2 YFSETQ. This CDR3 is 13 amino acids long. Trimming cost V 3 bases and J 1 base, with 7 bases left between them. The CDR3 DNA is TGCGCCAGCAGCTCGGGACAGAACACTGAAGCTTTCTTT. Protein: CASSSGQNTEAFF.

The V and J genes are TRBV30 and TRBJ2-1; the D gene is possibly TRBD1 (6 bases). This CDR3 is built from 12 residues. Germline CDR1 reads GTSNPN; CDR2 reads SVGIG (reference sequence). V was pared by 2 bases and J by 8 bases, with 10 bases between. The CDR3 DNA is TGTGCCTGGAGTCTTACAGGGTATGAGCAGTTCTTC. Translated, it gives CAWSLTGYEQFF.